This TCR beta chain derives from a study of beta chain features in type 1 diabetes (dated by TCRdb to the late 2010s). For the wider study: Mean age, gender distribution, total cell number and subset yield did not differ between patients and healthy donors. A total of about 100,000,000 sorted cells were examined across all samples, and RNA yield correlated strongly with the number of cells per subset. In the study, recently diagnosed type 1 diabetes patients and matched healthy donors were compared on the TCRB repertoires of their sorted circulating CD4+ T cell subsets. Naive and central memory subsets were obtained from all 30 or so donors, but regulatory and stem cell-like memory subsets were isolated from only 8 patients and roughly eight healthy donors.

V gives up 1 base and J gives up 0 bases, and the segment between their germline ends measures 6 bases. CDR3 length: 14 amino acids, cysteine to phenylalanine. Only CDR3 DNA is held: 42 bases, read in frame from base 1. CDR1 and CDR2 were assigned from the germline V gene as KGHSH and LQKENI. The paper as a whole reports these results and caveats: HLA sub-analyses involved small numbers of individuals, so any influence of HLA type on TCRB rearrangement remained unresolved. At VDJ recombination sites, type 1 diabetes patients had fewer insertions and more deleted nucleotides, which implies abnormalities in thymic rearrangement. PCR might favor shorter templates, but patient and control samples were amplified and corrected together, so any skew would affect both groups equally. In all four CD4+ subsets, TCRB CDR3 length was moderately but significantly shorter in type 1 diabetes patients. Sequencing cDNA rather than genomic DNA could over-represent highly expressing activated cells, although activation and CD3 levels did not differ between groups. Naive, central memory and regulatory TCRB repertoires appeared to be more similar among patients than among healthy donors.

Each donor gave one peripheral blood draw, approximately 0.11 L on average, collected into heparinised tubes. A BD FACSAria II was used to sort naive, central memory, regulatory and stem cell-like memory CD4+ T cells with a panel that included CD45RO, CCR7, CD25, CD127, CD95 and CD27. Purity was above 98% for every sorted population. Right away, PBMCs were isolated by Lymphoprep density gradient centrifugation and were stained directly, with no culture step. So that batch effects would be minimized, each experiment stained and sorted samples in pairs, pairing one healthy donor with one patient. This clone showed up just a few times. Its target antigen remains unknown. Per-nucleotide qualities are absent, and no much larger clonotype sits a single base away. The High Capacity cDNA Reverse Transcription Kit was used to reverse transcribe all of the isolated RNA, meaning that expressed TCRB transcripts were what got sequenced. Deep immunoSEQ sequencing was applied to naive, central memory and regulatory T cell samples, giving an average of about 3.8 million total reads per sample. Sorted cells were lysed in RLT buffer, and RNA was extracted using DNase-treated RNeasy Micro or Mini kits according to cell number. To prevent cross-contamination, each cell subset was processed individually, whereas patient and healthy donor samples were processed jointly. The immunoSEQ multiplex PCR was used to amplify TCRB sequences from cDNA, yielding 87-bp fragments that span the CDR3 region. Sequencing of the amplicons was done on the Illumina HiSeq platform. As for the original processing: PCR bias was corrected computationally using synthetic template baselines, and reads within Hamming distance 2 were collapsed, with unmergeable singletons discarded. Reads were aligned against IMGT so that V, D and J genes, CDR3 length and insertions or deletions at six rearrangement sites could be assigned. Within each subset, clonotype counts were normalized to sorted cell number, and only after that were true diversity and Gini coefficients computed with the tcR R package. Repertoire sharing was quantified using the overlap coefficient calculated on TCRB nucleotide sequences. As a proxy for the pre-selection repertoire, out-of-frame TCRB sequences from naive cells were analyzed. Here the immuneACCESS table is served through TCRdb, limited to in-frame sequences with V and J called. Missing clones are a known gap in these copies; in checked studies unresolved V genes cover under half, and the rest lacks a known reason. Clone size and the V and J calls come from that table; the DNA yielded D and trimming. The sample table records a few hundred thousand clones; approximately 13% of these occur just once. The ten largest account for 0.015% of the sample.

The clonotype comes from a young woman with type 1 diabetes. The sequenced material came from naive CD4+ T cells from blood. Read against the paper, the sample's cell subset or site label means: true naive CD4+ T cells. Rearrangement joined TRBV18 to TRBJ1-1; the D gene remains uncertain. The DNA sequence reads TGTGCCAGCTCACCACAGCGCATGAACACTGAAGCTTTCTTT. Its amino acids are CASSPQRMNTEAFF.